This T cell receptor beta chain was retrieved from a study of blood T cell repertoires in COVID-19. The wider study: Whether acute or convalescent, the COVID-19 samples came from the United States, Italy and Spain.

Profiling relied on immunoSEQ multiplex PCR, and the TCRdb table lists in-frame clones only, not all of them. In the table there are about 260,000 clones, around 87% of which are singletons. The receptor was isolated from a woman between 50 and 59 years old with acute or convalescent COVID-19. The sample consisted of peripheral blood.

CDR3: CASSFDRNTEAFF. CDR3 DNA sequence: TGTGCCAGTAGTTTCGACAGGAACACTGAAGCTTTCTTT. The V call is TRBV19, the J call TRBJ1-1; the D gene is possibly TRBD1 (5 bases). There are 13 residues in the CDR3. Germline assignment: CDR1 LNHDA and CDR2 SQIVND (reference sequence). With 5 bases removed from V and 1 base from J, the gap between germline ends came to 8 bases.